This entry lists 10 T cell receptor beta chains sequenced from one sample in a study of T cells after yellow fever vaccination. From the 5' RACE reads, TCRdb called clonotypes with MiXCR, one entry per CDR3 protein. Of 60,000 to 75,000 distinct CDR3 sequences in the sample, over 6.5% are singletons; the top ten hold about 40%. The material was CD8+ T cells sorted from PBMCs, obtained approximately 47 days after the first yellow fever vaccination. The receptors originated from a young man who received the YFV17D yellow fever vaccine.

This clonotype was observed many times. The J gene is TRBJ2-2, the V gene TRBV7-8; D may match TRBD1 or TRBD2 (5 bases each). In germline, CDR1 is SGHVS, CDR2 FQNEAQ. The CDR3 extends over 16 amino acids. V lost 2 bases to trimming and J lost 1 base, with 11 bases between them. This CDR3 reads CASSLLGTQNTGELFF. For the CDR3, the DNA is TGTGCCAGCAGCTTACTCGGGACCCAGAACACCGGGGAGCTGTTTTTT.

This clonotype was recorded at least ten times. CDR3 in amino acids: CASFGTPGNIQYF. In DNA, the CDR3 is TGCGCCAGCTTCGGTACCCCAGGAAACATTCAGTACTTC. The chain links TRBV10-2 to TRBJ2-4, with D uncertain. Germline V lookup: CDR1 WSHSY, CDR2 SAAADI. Trimming took off 8 bases at V and 6 bases at J, with 14 bases between the two ends. The CDR3 extends over 13 amino acids.

There are many counts of this clonotype. The V call is TRBV5-1, the J call TRBJ1-1; D may be TRBD1 (5 bases). The CDR3 has 17 residues. The germline V and J ends were trimmed by 0 bases and 0 bases, with 15 bases remaining between them. Germline loops: CDR1 SGHRS, CDR2 YFSETQ. The CDR3 spells CASSLGGWAAMNTEAFF. The CDR3 DNA is TGCGCCAGCAGCTTGGGGGGGTGGGCGGCCATGAACACTGAAGCTTTCTTT.

In this sample, this clonotype turned up many times. V is TRBV7-9 and J is TRBJ2-5; possible D gene TRBD1, 6 bases. Germline CDR1 reads SEHNR; CDR2 reads FQNEAQ (reference sequence). V was clipped by 2 bases and J by 5 bases, with 12 bases between them. The CDR3 covers 14 residues. DNA for the CDR3: TGTGCCAGCAGCTTACTTGGGGGCGAGGAGACCCAGTACTTC. Encoded protein: CASSLLGGEETQYF.

This clonotype was observed many times. The rearrangement uses TRBV15 and TRBJ1-2; D may be TRBD1 (5 bases). The germline V gene encodes CDR1 LNHNV and CDR2 YYDKDF (reference sequence). V was cut by 3 bases and J by 1 base, with 18 bases left in between. The CDR3 totals 17 residues. The CDR3 region has the DNA TGTGCCACCAGCAGGGGGCCAGGGACGGCCCTTAACTATGGCTACACCTTC. The encoded protein is CATSRGPGTALNYGYTF. The full variable domain, completed using reference TRBV15 and TRBJ1-2, is DAMVIQNPRYQVTQFGKPVTLSCSQTLNHNVMYWYQQKSSQAPKLLFHYYDKDFNNEADTPDNFQSRRPNTSFCFLDIRSPGLGDTAMYLCATSRGPGTALNYGYTFGSGTRLTVV.

V usage is TRBV6-2 or TRBV6-3 and J usage is TRBJ2-1, with 11 bases lining up with TRBD2. Germline CDR1 MNHEY, CDR2 SVGEGT. The CDR3 has 21 residues. With V trimmed by 2 bases and J by 0 bases, 15 bases remained unmatched. CDR3 DNA: TGTGCCAGCAGTTACCCCCTGACTAGCGGGGACCTTACAGACTCCTACAATGAGCAGTTCTTC. Translating gives CASSYPLTSGDLTDSYNEQFF.

The chain carries TRBV5-1 and TRBJ1-2; 7 positions agree with TRBD1. The CDR3 has 15 amino acids. The germline V gene encodes CDR1 SGHRS and CDR2 YFSETQ. Trimming took 3 bases from V and 1 from J; bases not matched to a gene: 6. CDR3 bases: TGCGCCAGCAGCTCTTCAGGGGGGCTTAACTATGGCTACACCTTC. Translated: CASSSSGGLNYGYTF.

This clonotype showed up many times. The CDR3 DNA sequence: TGTGCCAGCAGGCCGGGGACGGAAACCTACAATGAGCAGTTCTTC. It yields the protein CASRPGTETYNEQFF. The chain is built from TRBV28 and TRBJ2-1, with D perhaps matching TRBD1 or TRBD2 (5 bases each). CDR1 and CDR2 from the germline V gene are MDHEN and SYDVKM. V was pared by 6 bases and J by 2 bases, with 14 bases between. The CDR3 has 15 amino acids.

The count of this clonotype is one. The V and J genes are TRBV4-2 and TRBJ2-1; D tentatively fits TRBD1 or TRBD2 (6 bases each). CDR3 length: 14 residues. Trimming left V 8 bases short and J 8 bases short, with 19 bases between. CDR1 is LGHNA and CDR2 is YNFKEQ in the germline V gene. The CDR3 sequence is CASGPGGRHYEQFF. CDR3 nucleotides: TGTGCCAGCGGCCCCGGGGGCCGGCACTATGAGCAGTTCTTC.

V and J are TRBV7-8 and TRBJ1-4; perhaps TRBD1 as D (6 bases). Trimming left V 0 bases short and J 4 bases short, with 6 bases between. The CDR3 is made up of 14 amino acids. Germline V gene data show CDR1 as SGHVS and CDR2 as FQNEAQ. CDR3 amino acids: CASSLADSNEKLFF. DNA of the CDR3: TGTGCCAGCAGCTTAGCGGACAGTAATGAAAAACTGTTTTTT.